This TCR beta chain came from a study of T cell responses to AZD1222 COVID-19 vaccine. Broader study findings: Only a handful of AZD1222 recipients were seropositive at baseline. The sample set comprised mostly white British donors with more females, and clonal diversity was possibly underestimated.

This clone was detected only a few times. The target antigen is unknown. TCRdb's copy holds only in-frame clones and misses some; the assay was immunoSEQ multiplex PCR. The repertoire holds 90,000 to 120,000 clones, approximately 89% seen once, with 3% to 3.5% in the top ten. The trim removed 4 bases at V and 4 bases at J, leaving 4 bases unmatched. Germline V gene sequence: CDR1 SGHRS, CDR2 YFSETQ. This CDR3 contains 15 residues. The clonotype originates from an adult in good health. The J gene is TRBJ2-5, the V gene TRBV5-1; 13 positions match TRBD2. The sequencing used peripheral blood, collected on day 0 of MenACWY control vaccination. In DNA, the CDR3 is TGCGCCAGCAGCCAAAGACTAGCGGGGGGAGAGACCCAGTACTTC. It codes for CASSQRLAGGETQYF. The variable domain in full, completed from reference TRBV5-1 and TRBJ2-5, reads KAGVTQTPRYLIKTRGQQVTLSCSPISGHRSVSWYQQTPGQGLQFLFEYFSETQRNKGNFPGRFSGRQFSNSRSEMNVSTLELGDSALYLCASSQRLAGGETQYFGPGTRLLVL.